This T cell receptor (beta chain) was sequenced during a study of T cell changes during pregnancy in multiple sclerosis. Profiling relied on immunoSEQ multiplex PCR, and the TCRdb table lists in-frame clones only, not all of them. Here the sample spans tens of thousands of clones, 70% to 90% being singletons. Germline CDR1 and CDR2: SEHNR and FQNEAQ (reference sequence). The CDR3 spans 12 residues. V was clipped by 5 bases and J by 5 bases, with 9 bases between them. The chain employs TRBV7-9 and TRBJ1-1, with D uncertain. Here the sequenced sample was CD8+ T cells from peripheral blood mononuclear cells, taken after pregnancy. The sequence derives from a female donor in good health, enrolled as a control in a pregnancy study. The CDR3 region is CASSPLRTEAFF. The DNA of the CDR3 is TGTGCCAGCAGCCCCCTGAGGACTGAAGCTTTCTTT.